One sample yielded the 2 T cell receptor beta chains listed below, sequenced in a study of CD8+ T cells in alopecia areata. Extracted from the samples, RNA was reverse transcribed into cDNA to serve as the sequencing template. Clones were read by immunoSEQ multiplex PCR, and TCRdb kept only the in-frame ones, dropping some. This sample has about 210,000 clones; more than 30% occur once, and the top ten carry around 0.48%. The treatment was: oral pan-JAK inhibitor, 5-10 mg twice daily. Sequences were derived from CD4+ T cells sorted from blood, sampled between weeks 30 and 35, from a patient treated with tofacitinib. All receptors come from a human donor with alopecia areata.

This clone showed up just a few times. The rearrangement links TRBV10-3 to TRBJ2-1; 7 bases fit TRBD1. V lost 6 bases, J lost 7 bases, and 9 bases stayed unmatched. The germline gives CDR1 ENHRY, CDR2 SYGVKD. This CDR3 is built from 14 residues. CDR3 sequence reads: CAISAGTAWNEQFF. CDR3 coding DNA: TGTGCCATCAGCGCCGGGACAGCTTGGAATGAGCAGTTCTTC.

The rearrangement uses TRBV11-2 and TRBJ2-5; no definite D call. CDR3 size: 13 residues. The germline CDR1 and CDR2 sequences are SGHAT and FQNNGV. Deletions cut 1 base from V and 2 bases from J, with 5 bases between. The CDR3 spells CASSLAVQETQYF. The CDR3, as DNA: TGTGCCAGCAGCTTAGCGGTACAAGAGACCCAGTACTTC.